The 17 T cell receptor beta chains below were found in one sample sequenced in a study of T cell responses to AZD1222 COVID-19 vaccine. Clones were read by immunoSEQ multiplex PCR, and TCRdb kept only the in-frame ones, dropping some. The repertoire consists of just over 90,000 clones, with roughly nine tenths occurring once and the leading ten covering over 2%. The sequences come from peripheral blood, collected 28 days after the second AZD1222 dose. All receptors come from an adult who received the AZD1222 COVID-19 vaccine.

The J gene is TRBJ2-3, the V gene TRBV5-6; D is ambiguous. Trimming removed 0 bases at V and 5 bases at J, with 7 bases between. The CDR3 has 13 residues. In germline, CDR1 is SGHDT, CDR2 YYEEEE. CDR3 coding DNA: TGTGCCAGCAGCTTGGTGAGCGTAGATACGCAGTATTTT. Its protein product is CASSLVSVDTQYF.

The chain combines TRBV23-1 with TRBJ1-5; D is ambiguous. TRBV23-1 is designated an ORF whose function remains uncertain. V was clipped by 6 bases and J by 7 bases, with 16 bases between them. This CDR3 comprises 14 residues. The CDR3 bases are TGCGCCAGCAGGACACGGGCAGATCCCCAGCCCCAGCATTTT. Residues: CASRTRADPQPQHF.

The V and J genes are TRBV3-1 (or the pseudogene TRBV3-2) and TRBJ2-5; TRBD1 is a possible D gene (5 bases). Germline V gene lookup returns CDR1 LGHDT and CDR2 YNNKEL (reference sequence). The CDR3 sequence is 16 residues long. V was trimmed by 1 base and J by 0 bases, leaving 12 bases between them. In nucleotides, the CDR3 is TGTGCCAGCAGCCAAGGTCCCAGGGTTTACCAAGAGACCCAGTACTTC. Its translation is CASSQGPRVYQETQYF.

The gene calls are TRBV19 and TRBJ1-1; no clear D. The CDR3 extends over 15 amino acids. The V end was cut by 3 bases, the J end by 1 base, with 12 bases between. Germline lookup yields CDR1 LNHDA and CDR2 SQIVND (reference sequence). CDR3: CASSISGPSNTEAFF. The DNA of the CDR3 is TGTGCCAGTAGTATCTCCGGCCCCTCGAACACTGAAGCTTTCTTT.

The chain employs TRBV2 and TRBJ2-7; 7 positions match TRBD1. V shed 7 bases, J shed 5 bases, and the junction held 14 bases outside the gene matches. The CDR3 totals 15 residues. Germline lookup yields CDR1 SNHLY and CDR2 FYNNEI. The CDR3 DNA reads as TGTGCCAGCATCTTCAGCCCGGGACAGTTCCACGAGCAGTACTTC. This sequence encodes CASIFSPGQFHEQYF.

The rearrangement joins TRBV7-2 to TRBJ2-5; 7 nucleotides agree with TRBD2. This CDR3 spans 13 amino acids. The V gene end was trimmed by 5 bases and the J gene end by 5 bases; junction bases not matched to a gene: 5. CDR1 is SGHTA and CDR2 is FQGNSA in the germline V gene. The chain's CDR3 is CASSATAGETQYF. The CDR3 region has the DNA TGTGCCAGCAGCGCGACAGCGGGGGAGACCCAGTACTTC.

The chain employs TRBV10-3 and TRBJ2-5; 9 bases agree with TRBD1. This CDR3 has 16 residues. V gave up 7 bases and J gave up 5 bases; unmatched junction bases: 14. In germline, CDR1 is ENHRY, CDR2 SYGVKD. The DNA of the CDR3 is TGTGCCATCATGGGGCACAATGGGGGACAGGGCGAGACCCAGTACTTC. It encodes CAIMGHNGGQGETQYF.

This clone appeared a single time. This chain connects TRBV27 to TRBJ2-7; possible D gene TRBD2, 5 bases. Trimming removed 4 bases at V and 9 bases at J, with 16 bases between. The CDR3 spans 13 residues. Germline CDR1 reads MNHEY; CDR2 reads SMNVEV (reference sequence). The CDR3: CASSSGDGWAQYF. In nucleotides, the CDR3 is TGTGCCAGCAGTTCCGGGGATGGATGGGCGCAGTACTTC.

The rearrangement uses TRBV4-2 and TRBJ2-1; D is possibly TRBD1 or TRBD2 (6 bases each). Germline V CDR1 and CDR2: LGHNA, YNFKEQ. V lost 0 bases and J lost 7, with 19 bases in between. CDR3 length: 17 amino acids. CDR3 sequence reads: CASSQDHRGLSSNEQFF. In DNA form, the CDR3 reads TGTGCCAGCAGCCAAGATCACCGGGGGCTCAGTTCAAATGAGCAGTTCTTC.

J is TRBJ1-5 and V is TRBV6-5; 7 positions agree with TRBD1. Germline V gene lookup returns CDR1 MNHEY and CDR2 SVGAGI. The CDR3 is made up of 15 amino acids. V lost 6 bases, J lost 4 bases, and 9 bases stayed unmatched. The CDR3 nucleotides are TGTGCCAGCAGGCTCACAGGGGTTGGAAATCAGCCCCAGCATTTT. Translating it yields CASRLTGVGNQPQHF.

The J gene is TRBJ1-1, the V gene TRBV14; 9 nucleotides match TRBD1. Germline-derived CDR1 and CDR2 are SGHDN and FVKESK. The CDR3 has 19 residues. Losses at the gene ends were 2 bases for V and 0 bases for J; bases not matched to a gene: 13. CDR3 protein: CASSQLNTGTGYMNTEAFF. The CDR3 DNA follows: TGTGCCAGCAGCCAACTTAACACCGGGACAGGGTACATGAACACTGAAGCTTTCTTT.

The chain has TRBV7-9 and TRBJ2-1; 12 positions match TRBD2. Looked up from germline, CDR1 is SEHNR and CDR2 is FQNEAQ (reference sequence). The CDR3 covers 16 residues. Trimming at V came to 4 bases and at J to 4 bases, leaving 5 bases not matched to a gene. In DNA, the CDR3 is TGTGCCAGCAGCTCCACCGGGACTAGCGGGTACAATGAGCAGTTCTTC. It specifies CASSSTGTSGYNEQFF.

DNA of the CDR3: TGTGCCAGCTCACCTTCGGTCCTATTGGGCACTGAAGCTTTCTTT. It specifies CASSPSVLLGTEAFF. The rearrangement joins TRBV18 to TRBJ1-1; the D is unclear. Trimming took 3 bases from V and 4 from J, leaving 15 bases between them. CDR3 size: 15 residues. Germline loops: CDR1 KGHSH, CDR2 LQKENI.

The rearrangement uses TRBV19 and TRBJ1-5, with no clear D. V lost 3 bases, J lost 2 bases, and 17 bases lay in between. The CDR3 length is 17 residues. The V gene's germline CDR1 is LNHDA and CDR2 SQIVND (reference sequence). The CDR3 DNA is TGTGCCAGTAGTATCGTCTTTGGACCAGTGGGCAATCAGCCCCAGCATTTT. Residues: CASSIVFGPVGNQPQHF. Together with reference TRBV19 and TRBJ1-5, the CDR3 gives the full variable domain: DGGITQSPKYLFRKEGQNVTLSCEQNLNHDAMYWYRQDPGQGLRLIYYSQIVNDFQKGDIAEGYSVSREKKESFPLTVTSAQKNPTAFYLCASSIVFGPVGNQPQHFGDGTRLSIL.

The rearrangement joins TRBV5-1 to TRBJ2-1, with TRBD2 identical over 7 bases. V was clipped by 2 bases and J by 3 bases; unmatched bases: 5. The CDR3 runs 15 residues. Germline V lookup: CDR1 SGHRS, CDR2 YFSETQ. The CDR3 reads CASSFNPSGYNEQFF. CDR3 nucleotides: TGCGCCAGCAGCTTCAATCCTAGCGGCTACAATGAGCAGTTCTTC.

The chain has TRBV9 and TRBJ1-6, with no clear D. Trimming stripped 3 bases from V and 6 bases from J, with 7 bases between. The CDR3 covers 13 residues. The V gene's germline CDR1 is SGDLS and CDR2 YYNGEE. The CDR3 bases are TGTGCCAGCAGCGACCGGGCTAATTCACCCCTCCACTTT. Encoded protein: CASSDRANSPLHF. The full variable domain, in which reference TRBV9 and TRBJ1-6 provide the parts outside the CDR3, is DSGVTQTPKHLITATGQRVTLRCSPRSGDLSVYWYQQSLDQGLQFLIQYYNGEERAKGNILERFSAQQFPDLHSELNLSSLELGDSALYFCASSDRANSPLHFGNGTRLTVT.

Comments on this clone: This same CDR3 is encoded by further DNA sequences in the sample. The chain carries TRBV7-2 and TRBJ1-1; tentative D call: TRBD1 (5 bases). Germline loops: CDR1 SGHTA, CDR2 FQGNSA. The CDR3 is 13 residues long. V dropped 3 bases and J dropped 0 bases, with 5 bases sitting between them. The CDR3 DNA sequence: TGTGCCAGCAGCTTCAGGGTGAACACTGAAGCTTTCTTT. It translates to CASSFRVNTEAFF.